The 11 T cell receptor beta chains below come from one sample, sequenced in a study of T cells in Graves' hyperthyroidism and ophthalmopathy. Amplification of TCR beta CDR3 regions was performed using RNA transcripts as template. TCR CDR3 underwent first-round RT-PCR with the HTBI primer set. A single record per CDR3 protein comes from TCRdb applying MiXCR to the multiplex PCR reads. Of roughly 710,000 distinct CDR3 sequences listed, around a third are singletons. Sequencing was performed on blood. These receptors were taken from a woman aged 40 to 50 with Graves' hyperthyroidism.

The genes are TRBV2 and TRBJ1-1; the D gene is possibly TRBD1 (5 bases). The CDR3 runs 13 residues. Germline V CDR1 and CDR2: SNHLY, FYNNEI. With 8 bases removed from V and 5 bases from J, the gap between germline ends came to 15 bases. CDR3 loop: CASGASAGTEAFF. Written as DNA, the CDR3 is TGTGCCAGCGGGGCGTCCGCGGGGACTGAAGCTTTCTTT.

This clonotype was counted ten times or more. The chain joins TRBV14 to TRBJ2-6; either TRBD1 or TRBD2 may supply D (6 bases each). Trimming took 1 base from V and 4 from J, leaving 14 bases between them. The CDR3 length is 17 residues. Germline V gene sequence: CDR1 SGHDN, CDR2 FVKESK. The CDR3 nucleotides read TGTGCCAGCAGCCAAGCTGGGGGGCGCGCCGGGGCCAACGTCCTGACTTTC. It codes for CASSQAGGRAGANVLTF.

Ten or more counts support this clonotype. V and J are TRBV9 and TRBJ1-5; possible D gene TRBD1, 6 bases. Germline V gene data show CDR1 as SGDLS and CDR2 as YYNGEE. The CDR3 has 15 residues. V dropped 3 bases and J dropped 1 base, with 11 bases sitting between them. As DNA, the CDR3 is TGTGCCAGCAGCGGCGGGACATCGAGCAATCAGCCCCAGCATTTT. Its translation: CASSGGTSSNQPQHF.

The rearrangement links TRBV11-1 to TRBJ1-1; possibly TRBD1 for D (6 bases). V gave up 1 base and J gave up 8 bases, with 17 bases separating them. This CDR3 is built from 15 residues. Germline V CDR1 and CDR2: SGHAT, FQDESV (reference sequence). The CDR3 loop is CASSLGGSTQGEAFF. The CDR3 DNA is TGTGCCAGCAGCTTAGGGGGTTCGACCCAGGGGGAAGCTTTCTTT.

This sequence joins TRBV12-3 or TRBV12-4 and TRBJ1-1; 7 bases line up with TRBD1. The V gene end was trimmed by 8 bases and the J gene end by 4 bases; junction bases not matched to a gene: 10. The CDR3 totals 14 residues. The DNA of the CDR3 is TGTGCCAGCTCACCCCAGGGGGATGTCACTGAAGCTTTCTTT. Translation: CASSPQGDVTEAFF.

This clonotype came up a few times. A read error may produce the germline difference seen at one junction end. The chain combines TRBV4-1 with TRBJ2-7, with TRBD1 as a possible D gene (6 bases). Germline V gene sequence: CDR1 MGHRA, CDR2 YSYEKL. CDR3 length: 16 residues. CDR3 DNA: TGTGCCAGCAGCCACACTACAGGGTTAATGGCCTACGAGCAGTACTTC. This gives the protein CASSHTTGLMAYEQYF.

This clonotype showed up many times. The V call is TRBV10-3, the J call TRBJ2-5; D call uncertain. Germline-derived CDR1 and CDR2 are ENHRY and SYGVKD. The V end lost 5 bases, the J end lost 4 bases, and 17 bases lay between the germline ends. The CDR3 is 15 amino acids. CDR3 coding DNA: TGTGCCATCAGTTCGACGGGTATTTTGGGAGAGACCCAGTACTTC. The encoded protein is CAISSTGILGETQYF.

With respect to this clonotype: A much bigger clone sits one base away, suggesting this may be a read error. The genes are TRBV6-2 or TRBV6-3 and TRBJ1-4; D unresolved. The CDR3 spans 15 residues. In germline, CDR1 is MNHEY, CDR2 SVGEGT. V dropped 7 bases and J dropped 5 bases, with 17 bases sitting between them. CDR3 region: CASIPTSGINEKLFF. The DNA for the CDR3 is TGTGCCAGCATCCCGACTTCGGGAATAAATGAAAAACTGTTTTTT.

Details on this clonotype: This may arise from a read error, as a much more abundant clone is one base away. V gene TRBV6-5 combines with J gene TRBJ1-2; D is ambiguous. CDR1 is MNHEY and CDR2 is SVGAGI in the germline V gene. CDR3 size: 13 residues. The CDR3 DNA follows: TGTGCCATCAGTTACCGCTTCGGCTATGGCTACACCTTC. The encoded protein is CAISYRFGYGYTF.

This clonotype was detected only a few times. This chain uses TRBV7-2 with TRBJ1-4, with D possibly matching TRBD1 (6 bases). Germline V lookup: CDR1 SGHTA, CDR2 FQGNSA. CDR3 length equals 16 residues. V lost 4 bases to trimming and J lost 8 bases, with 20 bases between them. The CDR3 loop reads CASSSPSGAGDEKLFF. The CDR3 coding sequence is TGTGCCAGCAGCTCCCCCTCCGGGGCAGGGGACGAAAAACTGTTTTTT.

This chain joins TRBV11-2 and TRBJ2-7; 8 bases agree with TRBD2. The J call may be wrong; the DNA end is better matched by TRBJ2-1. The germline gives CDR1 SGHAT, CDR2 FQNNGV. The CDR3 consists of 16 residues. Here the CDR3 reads CASSLVRGGPYNEQFF. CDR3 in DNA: TGTGCCAGCAGCTTAGTACGGGGGGGTCCCTACAATGAGCAGTTCTTC.